These T cell receptor beta chains were read from a single sample in a study of cytomegalovirus exposure and HLA in healthy donors. Method: immunoSEQ multiplex PCR; TCRdb's copy keeps in-frame clones and lacks some. The sample contains about 190,000 clones, roughly four fifths of which appear only once. Sequencing was done on a sample of PBMCs. The receptors shown here come from a man in his forties in good health and CMV-seropositive. The CDR3 runs from the conserved cysteine through the conserved F or W. Fields, in order: D gene, clone size, J gene, V gene, CDR3 length, CDR3 protein, CDR3 DNA. The D gene is left open where the match is weak. Only part of the rows carry a size: once, few, many, or a class if the clone is expanded.

-	-	TRBJ1-2	TRBV6-1	15	CASSEGAQGIYGYTF	TGTGCCAGCAGTGAAGGGGCGCAGGGAATCTATGGCTACACCTTC
-	-	TRBJ2-2	TRBV11-3	14	CASSSIQGAGELFF	TGTGCCAGCAGCTCAATTCAGGGTGCCGGGGAGCTGTTTTTT
TRBD1	-	TRBJ1-5	TRBV27	14	CASAQGEFSQPQHF	TGTGCCAGCGCACAGGGGGAGTTTTCTCAGCCCCAGCATTTT
-	-	TRBJ1-3	TRBV5-4	17	CASSFGAGSVSGNTIYF	TGTGCCAGCAGCTTTGGGGCAGGGTCGGTTTCAGGAAACACCATATATTTT
-	-	TRBJ2-5	TRBV11-1	13	CASSLGRGETQYF	TGTGCCAGCAGCTTAGGTCGGGGGGAGACCCAGTACTTC
TRBD2	-	TRBJ2-7	TRBV29-1	13	CSVVLAGYYEQYF	TGCAGCGTTGTCCTAGCGGGTTACTACGAGCAGTACTTC
-	few	TRBJ1-2	TRBV7-2	14	CASSLAQAYYGYTF	TGTGCCAGCAGCTTAGCCCAGGCCTACTATGGCTACACCTTC
TRBD1	-	TRBJ2-2	TRBV5-1	15	CASSSRGLITGELFF	TGCGCCAGCAGCTCCAGGGGGTTGATTACCGGGGAGCTGTTTTTT
-	few	TRBJ1-1	TRBV29-1	12	CSATLTNTEAFF	TGCAGCGCTACCCTCACGAACACTGAAGCTTTCTTT
-	-	TRBJ2-5	TRBV5-1	14	CASSLVAGSETQYF	TGCGCCAGCAGCTTGGTAGCAGGGTCAGAGACCCAGTACTTC
-	-	TRBJ1-2	TRBV7-3	17	CASSPKGGPTGDYGYTF	TGTGCCAGCAGCCCAAAAGGGGGACCGACTGGGGACTATGGCTACACCTTC
-	-	TRBJ1-5	TRBV2	14	CASKQGDGNQPQHF	TGTGCCAGCAAACAGGGAGACGGCAATCAGCCCCAGCATTTT
-	-	TRBJ2-5	TRBV15	15	CATSSYEAVQETQYF	TGTGCCACCAGCAGTTATGAAGCGGTCCAAGAGACCCAGTACTTC
-	-	TRBJ2-3	TRBV5-4	14	CASSTLGLPDTQYF	TGTGCCAGCAGCACCCTTGGACTCCCGGATACGCAGTATTTT
-	-	TRBJ2-1	TRBV2	15	CASSEGTQLYNEQFF	TGTGCCAGCAGTGAAGGGACTCAACTCTACAATGAGCAGTTCTTC
-	-	TRBJ2-1	TRBV19	16	CASSLVVGLGYNEQFF	TGTGCCAGTAGTCTAGTCGTGGGGCTTGGTTACAATGAGCAGTTCTTC
-	-	TRBJ2-5	TRBV7-9	13	CASSLDSQETQYF	TGTGCCAGCAGCTTAGACAGCCAAGAGACCCAGTACTTC
-	-	TRBJ2-3	TRBV18	14	CASSPGHGGDTQYF	TGTGCCAGCTCACCCGGCCACGGCGGGGATACGCAGTATTTT
-	-	TRBJ2-7	TRBV2	14	CASSGGRPRGEQYF	TGTGCCAGCAGTGGGGGTAGGCCACGAGGGGAGCAGTACTTC
-	-	TRBJ2-3	TRBV5-1	15	CASSPGRAAGDTQYF	TGCGCCAGCAGCCCCGGTCGCGCTGCGGGGGATACGCAGTATTTT